These T cell receptor beta chains were read from a single sample in a study of blood T cell repertoires in COVID-19. Profiling relied on immunoSEQ multiplex PCR, and the TCRdb table lists in-frame clones only, not all of them. The sample includes approximately 70,000 clones, about 81% of them seen just once. The sequenced sample consisted of peripheral blood. The receptor source for this set is a human donor in a cohort sampled during active COVID-19. The CDR3 runs from the conserved cysteine through the conserved F or W. The D gene is left open where the match is weak. Some rows have no size entry. The others give once, few or many, or a class for an expanded clone.

CDR3 protein,CDR3 DNA,J gene,D gene,V gene,clone size
CASSWTGGSNTEAFF,TGTGCCAGCAGTTGGACAGGGGGCAGCAACACTGAAGCTTTCTTT,TRBJ1-1,TRBD1,TRBV6-6,-
CASSQDHGEGYGYTF,TGTGCCAGCAGCCAAGATCACGGGGAGGGTTATGGCTACACCTTC,TRBJ1-2,-,TRBV3-1/TRBV3-2,-
CASSLTVNQPQHF,TGTGCCAGCAGTTTGACAGTCAATCAGCCCCAGCATTTT,TRBJ1-5,-,TRBV12-3/TRBV12-4,few
CASSLQGTDTQYF,TGTGCCAGCAGCCTACAGGGTACAGATACGCAGTATTTT,TRBJ2-3,-,TRBV7-8,-
CASSLRLAGVVSYNEQFF,TGTGCCAGCAGCTTAAGACTAGCGGGGGTGGTATCCTACAATGAGCAGTTCTTC,TRBJ2-1,TRBD2,TRBV7-2,-
CASSPGTGGQPQHF,TGTGCCAGCAGCCCCGGGACAGGTGGCCAGCCCCAGCATTTT,TRBJ1-5,TRBD1,TRBV7-8,-
CASSRWDSLSYEQYF,TGCGCCAGCAGCCGGTGGGACAGCCTCTCCTACGAGCAGTACTTC,TRBJ2-7,TRBD1,TRBV5-1,-
CASSSGIGQAFSNTGELFF,TGTGCCAGTAGTAGTGGGATTGGACAGGCGTTCTCGAACACCGGGGAGCTGTTTTTT,TRBJ2-2,TRBD1,TRBV19,-
CASSLVGLAGGVEQFF,TGTGCCAGCAGCTTAGTGGGACTAGCGGGGGGCGTTGAGCAGTTCTTC,TRBJ2-1,TRBD2,TRBV13,-
CASYSNPYEQYF,TGTGCCAGCTATAGCAATCCCTACGAGCAGTACTTC,TRBJ2-7,-,TRBV27,-
CSVVRSGANVLTF,TGCAGCGTTGTCAGGTCTGGGGCCAACGTCCTGACTTTC,TRBJ2-6,-,TRBV29-1,once
CASSLGQASSYEQYF,TGCGCCAGCAGTCTGGGGCAGGCTAGCTCCTACGAGCAGTACTTC,TRBJ2-7,-,TRBV5-1,-
CASSLRGGTQYF,TGTGCCAGCAGCTTACGGGGAGGGACCCAGTACTTC,TRBJ2-5,-,TRBV13,-
CASSETGQGGEQYF,TGCGCCAGCAGCGAGACGGGCCAAGGGGGCGAGCAGTACTTC,TRBJ2-7,-,TRBV5-1,-
CASSPSRFDRGSYNSPLHF,TGTGCCAGCAGCCCCAGCCGATTCGACAGGGGTTCTTATAATTCACCCCTCCACTTT,TRBJ1-6,TRBD1,TRBV3-1/TRBV3-2,-